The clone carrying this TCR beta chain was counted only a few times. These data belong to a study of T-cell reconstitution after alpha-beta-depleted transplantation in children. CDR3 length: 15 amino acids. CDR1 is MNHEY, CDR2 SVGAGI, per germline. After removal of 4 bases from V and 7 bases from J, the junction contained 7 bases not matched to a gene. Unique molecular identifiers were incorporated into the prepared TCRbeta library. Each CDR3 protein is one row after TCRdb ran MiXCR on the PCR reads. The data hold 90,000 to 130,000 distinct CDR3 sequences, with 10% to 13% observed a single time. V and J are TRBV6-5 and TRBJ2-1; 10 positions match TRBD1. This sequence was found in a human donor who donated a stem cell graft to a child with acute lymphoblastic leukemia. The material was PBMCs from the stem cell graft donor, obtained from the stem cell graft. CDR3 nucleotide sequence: TGTGCCAGCAGTTCCGCGGACAGGGGGAGGAATGAGCAGTTCTTC. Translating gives CASSSADRGRNEQFF.